One sample yielded the 32 T cell receptor beta chains listed below, sequenced in a study of T cells in localized non-small cell lung cancer. The data were produced by immunoSEQ multiplex PCR, yet TCRdb's version contains in-frame clones alone and is incomplete. Here the sample spans nearly 25,000 clones, roughly 90% being singletons. The input for sequencing was peripheral blood, taken before any cancer treatment. The receptors come from a man between 35 and 75 years old with stage III squamous cell lung carcinoma.

The chain has TRBV7-9 and TRBJ1-1; D is possibly TRBD1 (5 bases). CDR3 length: 13 residues. CDR1 and CDR2 (germline): SEHNR, FQNEAQ (reference sequence). Deletions cut 1 base from V and 11 bases from J, with 14 bases between. CDR3 sequence (DNA): TGTGCCAGCAGCTTAGAGCAGGGAGCCCAGGCTTTCTTT. Encoded protein: CASSLEQGAQAFF.

As concerns this clone: Mismatch with germline at one junction end may stem from a read error. CDR3 loop: CASSLGGSSYDQYF. The DNA of the CDR3 is TGTGCCAGCAGCTTGGGGGGGAGCTCCTACGACCAGTACTTC. This rearrangement joins TRBV5-4 to TRBJ2-7, with D perhaps given as TRBD1 or TRBD2 (5 bases each). CDR1 SGHNT and CDR2 YYREEE come from the germline V gene (reference sequence). The CDR3 extends over 14 amino acids.

The chain links TRBV5-1 to TRBJ2-1; 10 bases match TRBD2. The CDR3 sequence is 15 residues long. After removal of 3 bases from V and 0 bases from J, the junction contained 0 bases not matched to a gene. Looked up from germline, CDR1 is SGHRS and CDR2 is YFSETQ. The chain's CDR3 is CASSSSGSSYNEQFF. The CDR3 DNA reads as TGCGCCAGCAGCTCTAGCGGGAGCTCCTACAATGAGCAGTTCTTC.

The chain employs TRBV11-2 and TRBJ2-3; D call uncertain. V lost 2 bases to trimming and J lost 6 bases, with 12 bases between them. The V gene's germline CDR1 is SGHAT and CDR2 FQNNGV. The CDR3 runs 14 residues. The CDR3 nucleotides read TGTGCCAGCAGCTTAAGCGATAGTTTTGATACGCAGTATTTT. The encoded protein is CASSLSDSFDTQYF.

The CDR3 spells CASSKGSNQPQHF. CDR3 nucleotides: TGCGCCAGCAGTAAGGGGAGCAATCAGCCCCAGCATTTT. The chain uses TRBV10-2 and TRBJ1-5, with D maybe TRBD1 (5 bases). Trimming removed 5 bases from V and 1 base from J, with 6 bases in between. Germline CDR1 reads WSHSY; CDR2 reads SAAADI. The CDR3 spans 13 residues.

The chain recombines TRBV6-6 with TRBJ2-7; 13 bases are a match to TRBD2. The CDR3 consists of 14 residues. V gave up 7 bases and J gave up 4 bases; unmatched junction bases: 4. Germline values: CDR1 MNHNY, CDR2 SVGAGI (reference sequence). CDR3 amino acids: CASTRTSGGYEQYF. CDR3 bases: TGTGCCAGCACGCGGACTAGCGGGGGTTACGAGCAGTACTTC.

V and J are TRBV7-3 and TRBJ2-5; possible D gene TRBD1, 6 bases. The CDR3 spans 13 residues. Germline values: CDR1 SGHTA, CDR2 FQGTGA. V lost 4 bases and J 4 bases, leaving 10 bases between the germline ends. In DNA, the CDR3 is TGTGCCAGCAGCTCGGCCAGGGGAGAGACCCAGTACTTC. Its translation is CASSSARGETQYF.

The CDR3 reads CASGGDLLNTGELFF. The CDR3 nucleotides read TGCGCCAGCGGTGGGGACCTTCTGAACACCGGGGAGCTGTTTTTT. The chain combines TRBV5-1 with TRBJ2-2; D tentatively fits TRBD1 or TRBD2 (5 bases each). CDR1 and CDR2 (germline): SGHRS, YFSETQ. This CDR3 contains 15 residues. Trimming pared 7 bases from V and 1 base from J, leaving 14 bases between.

The chain has TRBV28 and TRBJ1-2; D uncertain. There are 14 residues in the CDR3. In germline, CDR1 is MDHEN, CDR2 SYDVKM. V gave up 6 bases and J gave up 5 bases, with 16 bases separating them. For the CDR3, the DNA is TGTGCCAGCAGCACCGGGAGTAGAGGGTATGGCTACACCTTC. As protein: CASSTGSRGYGYTF.

The chain combines TRBV5-1 with TRBJ1-2; D may be TRBD1 (6 bases). This CDR3 region has 13 residues. CDR1 SGHRS and CDR2 YFSETQ come from the germline V gene. V lost 0 bases to trimming and J lost 5 bases, with 8 bases between them. The CDR3 loop reads CASSLGDNYGYTF. CDR3 DNA: TGCGCCAGCAGCTTGGGGGACAATTATGGCTACACCTTC.

The rearrangement joins TRBV6-5 to TRBJ1-4, with D possibly TRBD1 on 6 matching bases. V lost 6 bases and J 0 bases, leaving 8 bases between the germline ends. The CDR3 contains 14 residues. Germline values: CDR1 MNHEY, CDR2 SVGAGI. The CDR3 spells CASRTGTTNEKLFF. CDR3 nucleotides: TGTGCCAGCAGGACAGGAACAACTAATGAAAAACTGTTTTTT.

Written as DNA, the CDR3 is TGCGCCAGCAGCCGAGGGACAGGTGATAGCAATCAGCCCCAGCATTTT. This codes for CASSRGTGDSNQPQHF. The rearrangement joins TRBV5-1 to TRBJ1-5; 8 bases fit TRBD1. The V segment lost 4 bases and the J segment 0 bases; nucleotides outside the gene matches: 6. CDR1 is SGHRS and CDR2 is YFSETQ in the germline V gene. This CDR3 has 16 amino acids.

The chain employs TRBV7-2 and TRBJ2-5; D unclear. With 2 bases removed from V and 1 base from J, the gap between germline ends came to 5 bases. Germline V lookup: CDR1 SGHTA, CDR2 FQGNSA. This CDR3 has 13 amino acids. The CDR3 region is CASSLIRQETQYF. The CDR3 bases are TGTGCCAGCAGCTTAATCCGCCAAGAGACCCAGTACTTC.

V usage is TRBV28 and J usage is TRBJ2-3, with D unclear. Germline V gives CDR1 MDHEN, CDR2 SYDVKM. CDR3 size: 14 residues. The V and J ends lost 4 bases and 2 bases respectively, with 10 bases between them. CDR3 in DNA: TGTGCCAGCAGTTCGAAGTTGCTCACAGATACGCAGTATTTT. It is translated as CASSSKLLTDTQYF. The variable domain in full, completed from reference TRBV28 and TRBJ2-3, reads DVKVTQSSRYLVKRTGEKVFLECVQDMDHENMFWYRQDPGLGLRLIYFSYDVKMKEKGDIPEGYSVSREKKERFSLILESASTNQTSMYLCASSSKLLTDTQYFGPGTRLTVL.

V gene TRBV5-1 combines with J gene TRBJ1-1; the match to TRBD1 covers 8 bases. The CDR3 runs to 14 residues. J gave up 4 bases and V 5 bases, and 7 bases lay outside the gene matches. Germline lookup yields CDR1 SGHRS and CDR2 YFSETQ. CDR3 bases: TGCGCCAGCAGACCCAACACAGGGGGCACTGAAGCTTTCTTT. This translates into CASRPNTGGTEAFF. The whole variable domain, filled in from reference TRBV5-1 and TRBJ1-1, reads KAGVTQTPRYLIKTRGQQVTLSCSPISGHRSVSWYQQTPGQGLQFLFEYFSETQRNKGNFPGRFSGRQFSNSRSEMNVSTLELGDSALYLCASRPNTGGTEAFFGQGTRLTVV.

The genes are TRBV5-4 and TRBJ1-1; 10 nucleotides match TRBD1. Germline CDR1 and CDR2: SGHNT and YYREEE (reference sequence). The CDR3 spans 16 residues. V gave up 6 bases and J gave up 0 bases; unmatched junction bases: 8. DNA of the CDR3: TGTGCCAGCAATCTAGGACAGGGGGTCATGAACACTGAAGCTTTCTTT. The encoded protein is CASNLGQGVMNTEAFF.

The chain links TRBV27 to TRBJ2-3, with a possible D match to TRBD2 (5 bases). Looked up from germline, CDR1 is MNHEY and CDR2 is SMNVEV (reference sequence). V lost 0 bases to trimming and J lost 1 base, with 20 bases between them. This CDR3 is built from 19 residues. In DNA form, the CDR3 reads TGTGCCAGCAGTTTATCGACTCTCTCAGCGGCTTCGGGCACAGATACGCAGTATTTT. Its translation is CASSLSTLSAASGTDTQYF.

The chain recombines TRBV19 with TRBJ2-2, with D possibly TRBD2 on 6 matching bases. The germline CDR1 and CDR2 sequences are LNHDA and SQIVND (reference sequence). The CDR3 spans 17 residues. The V end was cut by 0 bases, the J end by 4 bases, with 15 bases between. The chain's CDR3 is CASSIDSGRVSTGELFF. The CDR3 nucleotides are TGTGCCAGTAGTATAGATAGCGGCAGGGTGAGCACCGGGGAGCTGTTTTTT.

In DNA form, the CDR3 reads TGTGCCAGCAGCCCACAAGGGGGCAATCAGCCCCAGCATTTT. The encoded protein is CASSPQGGNQPQHF. The chain recombines TRBV7-2 with TRBJ1-5; possibly TRBD1 for D (5 bases). The germline gives CDR1 SGHTA, CDR2 FQGNSA. Trimming pared 5 bases from V and 2 bases from J, leaving 10 bases between. This CDR3 is built from 14 residues.

The genes are TRBV4-2 and TRBJ2-1; the D is unclear. In germline, CDR1 is LGHNA, CDR2 YNFKEQ. Trimming took 0 bases from V and 7 from J, leaving 7 bases between them. This CDR3 is built from 13 residues. CDR3 protein: CASSQETQNEQFF. CDR3 coding DNA: TGTGCCAGCAGCCAAGAAACCCAGAATGAGCAGTTCTTC.

V is TRBV2 and J is TRBJ1-3, with D perhaps matching TRBD1 (6 bases). In germline, CDR1 is SNHLY, CDR2 FYNNEI. This CDR3 contains 16 residues. Trimming took off 6 bases at V and 3 bases at J, with 18 bases between the two ends. The CDR3 loop is CASRLTGSVGGNTIYF. In nucleotides, the CDR3 is TGTGCCAGCAGGTTGACAGGTTCGGTGGGTGGAAACACCATATATTTT.

The genes are TRBV15 and TRBJ1-4; D is perhaps TRBD1 (6 bases). The V end lost 3 bases, the J end lost 4 bases, and 15 bases lay between the germline ends. This CDR3 is built from 16 residues. CDR1 and CDR2 from the germline V gene are LNHNV and YYDKDF (reference sequence). CDR3 loop: CATSRGGQPDNEKLFF. The CDR3, as DNA: TGTGCCACCAGCAGGGGAGGACAGCCGGATAATGAAAAACTGTTTTTT.

This chain links TRBV19 with TRBJ2-7, with D unclear. V was cut by 6 bases and J by 0 bases, with 9 bases left in between. The CDR3 has 13 amino acids. CDR1 is LNHDA and CDR2 is SQIVND in the germline V gene (reference sequence). CDR3 nucleotides: TGTGCCAGTAGGGGCGCCGCCTCCTACGAGCAGTACTTC. It yields the protein CASRGAASYEQYF.

The chain couples TRBV5-1 to TRBJ1-4, with 11 nucleotides matching TRBD1. In germline, CDR1 is SGHRS, CDR2 YFSETQ. The CDR3 runs to 14 residues. Germline trimming cut 2 bases from V and 8 bases from J; bases unmatched to any gene: 2. CDR3 sequence reads: CASSFGQGAEKLFF. CDR3 in DNA: TGCGCCAGCAGCTTCGGACAGGGGGCGGAAAAACTGTTTTTT.

This chain joins TRBV7-2 and TRBJ2-2, with D perhaps TRBD2 (6 bases). V dropped 5 bases and J dropped 5 bases, with 12 bases sitting between them. CDR3 length equals 14 residues. CDR1 is SGHTA and CDR2 is FQGNSA in the germline V gene. CDR3 in amino acids: CASSREPRTGELFF. The CDR3 DNA reads TGTGCCAGCAGCCGGGAGCCGCGGACCGGGGAGCTGTTTTTT.

CDR3 loop: CASSQNLGSDNEQFF. The CDR3, as DNA: TGTGCCAGCAGCCAGAATTTAGGGAGCGACAATGAGCAGTTCTTC. The rearrangement uses TRBV4-2 and TRBJ2-1, with D perhaps TRBD2 (5 bases). Trimming removed 3 bases at V and 5 bases at J, with 14 bases between. Germline V gene data show CDR1 as LGHNA and CDR2 as YNFKEQ. The CDR3 contains 15 residues.

The chain employs TRBV27 and TRBJ1-1, with 7 bases that match TRBD1. V gave up 6 bases and J gave up 3 bases; unmatched junction bases: 7. The CDR3 runs to 14 residues. The germline CDR1 and CDR2 sequences are MNHEY and SMNVEV (reference sequence). The CDR3 region has the DNA TGTGCCAGCAGCCTACAGGGGAGCGACACTGAAGCTTTCTTT. Its protein is CASSLQGSDTEAFF.

The chain employs TRBV7-2 and TRBJ2-7; tentative D call: TRBD1 (5 bases). The CDR3 has 11 amino acids. The germline V and J ends were trimmed by 4 bases and 12 bases, with 13 bases remaining between them. Germline CDR1 reads SGHTA; CDR2 reads FQGNSA. In DNA, the CDR3 is TGTGCCAGCAGCTGGGGCCAAGTCCGGTACTTC. It yields the protein CASSWGQVRYF.

This chain joins TRBV4-2 and TRBJ2-3, with 8 positions matching TRBD2. CDR3 length equals 16 residues. V trimming: 2 bases; J trimming: 0 bases; junction bases outside the gene matches: 4. Looked up from germline, CDR1 is LGHNA and CDR2 is YNFKEQ. CDR3: CASSQSGGRSTDTQYF. The CDR3 DNA is TGTGCCAGCAGCCAAAGCGGGGGCCGTAGCACAGATACGCAGTATTTT.

V is TRBV18 and J is TRBJ1-1; TRBD1 is a possible D gene (5 bases). The CDR3 has 13 residues. CDR1 is KGHSH, CDR2 LQKENI, per germline. The germline V and J ends were trimmed by 6 bases and 1 base, with 9 bases remaining between them. The CDR3 is CASSRDWNTEAFF. CDR3 in DNA: TGTGCCAGCTCGCGGGACTGGAACACTGAAGCTTTCTTT.

The gene calls are TRBV2 and TRBJ1-6; no firm D call. The germline gives CDR1 SNHLY, CDR2 FYNNEI. The CDR3 sequence is 13 residues long. V was trimmed by 7 bases and J by 4 bases, leaving 8 bases between them. CDR3 nucleotide sequence: TGTGCCAGCAAGCAGAATTATAATTCACCCCTCCACTTT. Residues: CASKQNYNSPLHF. The full variable domain, completed using reference TRBV2 and TRBJ1-6, is EPEVTQTPSHQVTQMGQEVILRCVPISNHLYFYWYRQILGQKVEFLVSFYNNEISEKSEIFDDQFSVERPDGSNFTLKIRSTKLEDSAMYFCASKQNYNSPLHFGNGTRLTVT.

The rearrangement links TRBV28 to TRBJ2-1; unclear D gene. Germline V CDR1 and CDR2: MDHEN, SYDVKM. V shed 3 bases and J shed 2 bases, with 5 bases lying between them. This CDR3 comprises 13 residues. CDR3 sequence reads: CASSFRPYNEQFF. The CDR3, as DNA: TGTGCCAGCAGTTTTCGGCCCTACAATGAGCAGTTCTTC.